The sample holds a few counts of the clone carrying this T cell receptor (beta chain). The junction does not match germline at one end; this may be a read error. This specimen belongs to a study of T cells in Graves' hyperthyroidism and ophthalmopathy. RNA transcripts yielded amplified TCR beta CDR3 regions. First-round RT-PCR of the TCR CDR3 relied on the HTBI primer set. Each CDR3 protein gets one entry after TCRdb re-called the multiplex PCR reads with MiXCR. Here the sample spans some 800,000 distinct CDR3 sequences, about 38% being singletons. Per germline, CDR1 MGHRA and CDR2 YSYEKL. The CDR3 length is 15 residues.

The J gene is TRBJ1-5, the V gene TRBV4-1, with a tentative D call TRBD1 (5 bases). The sequenced sample was blood. This sequence was found in a man younger than 35 with Graves' hyperthyroidism. DNA for the CDR3: TGCGCCAGCAGCCAAGAAGAGGGGAGCAATCGGCCCCAGCATTTT. Translation: CASSQEEGSNRPQHF.